One sample yielded the 18 T cell receptor beta chains listed below, sequenced in a study of CXCR3-negative and CXCR3-positive naive CD8 T cells (dated 2019 in TCRdb). The listed sequencing device is NextSeq 550. The Human TCR Profiling Kit (MiLaboratory) was used to prepare UMI-labeled 5' RACE TRB cDNA libraries. After the reads were reprocessed by TCRdb, one entry was made per CDR3 protein sequence, with no DNA. This sample's table contains about 56,000 distinct CDR3 sequences. Together, the top ten hold 20% to 25% of the sample. Sequencing used memory CD8+ T cells from blood. The sample's cell subset or site label is to be understood as: conventional CD8+ memory T cells (TMEM), sorted as controls. All receptors derive from a human donor in good health. Some clones in this sample may be carry-over from other donors' samples.

The J gene is TRBJ2-7, the V gene TRBV28; there is no DNA to check the TCRdb D call of TRBD1. Germline CDR1 MDHEN, CDR2 SYDVKM. This CDR3 is 14 amino acids long. CDR3 protein: CASSLSGQTYEQYF.

This chain joins TRBV29-1 and TRBJ2-2; no DNA is available, so the TRBD1 call from TCRdb remains unchecked. This CDR3 has 15 amino acids. Germline CDR1 reads SQVTM; CDR2 reads ANQGSEA. The CDR3 loop is CSVWGAGKNTGELFF.

The chain uses TRBV9 and TRBJ2-7. Germline CDR1 SGDLS, CDR2 YYNGEE. This CDR3 is 15 amino acids long. CDR3 region: CASSVAPASSYEQYF.

The chain carries TRBV28 and TRBJ2-6; TCRdb indicates TRBD1, and absent DNA this call remains unverified. Germline CDR1 and CDR2: MDHEN and SYDVKM. The CDR3 runs to 15 residues. The CDR3 loop is CASSFAHSGANVLTF.

The chain combines TRBV11-3 with TRBJ2-3; TCRdb's assignment of TRBD2 cannot be checked, as there is no DNA. The CDR3 length is 16 residues. Germline values: CDR1 SGHNT, CDR2 YENEEA. The CDR3 region is CASSSRGTLPTDTQYF.

The chain has TRBV12-3 or TRBV12-4 and TRBJ2-1; TCRdb designates TRBD2, a call that cannot be tested without DNA. CDR3 size: 16 residues. CDR3 in amino acids: CASSRPPGLPNNEQFF.

This chain joins TRBV29-1 and TRBJ1-4. Germline V gives CDR1 SQVTM, CDR2 ANQGSEA. The CDR3 is 13 residues long. The CDR3 region is CSVGGSSGEKLFF.

The V gene is TRBV28, the J gene TRBJ2-7; TCRdb indicates TRBD1, and absent DNA this call remains unverified. The CDR3 loop spans 14 amino acids. Germline CDR1 and CDR2: MDHEN and SYDVKM. The CDR3 protein is CASSFWDTSYEQYF.

This chain uses TRBV6-1 with TRBJ2-7; there is no DNA to check the TCRdb D call of TRBD2. Germline V gives CDR1 MNHNS, CDR2 SASEGT. This CDR3 has 13 residues. CDR3: CASTPQGPYEQYF.

The chain has TRBV7-9 and TRBJ2-1. The CDR3 loop spans 16 amino acids. Germline CDR1 reads SEHNR; CDR2 reads FQNEAQ (reference sequence). CDR3 region: CASSDLSGRSYNEQFF.

This chain joins TRBV29-1 and TRBJ1-1; TCRdb outputs TRBD1, but without DNA this stays unchecked. The CDR3 extends over 13 amino acids. Germline V lookup: CDR1 SQVTM, CDR2 ANQGSEA. The CDR3: CSAERGLNTEAFF.

The V and J genes are TRBV28 and TRBJ2-7. The CDR3 extends over 13 amino acids. The germline V gene has CDR1 MDHEN and CDR2 SYDVKM. The CDR3 reads CASSFGTAYEQYF.

The chain joins TRBV28 to TRBJ2-5; TCRdb returns TRBD2, unconfirmable since there is no DNA. The CDR3 is 12 residues long. Germline lookup yields CDR1 MDHEN and CDR2 SYDVKM. The CDR3: CASSFERETQYF.

J is TRBJ2-7 and V is TRBV23-1. TRBV23-1 is an open reading frame whose function is uncertain. This CDR3 region has 13 residues. CDR3: CASRNRGPHEQYF.

The chain joins TRBV25-1 to TRBJ2-7; TCRdb picks TRBD2, but there is no DNA to check that call. Germline CDR1 reads MGHDK; CDR2 reads SYGVNS. The length of the CDR3 is 13 residues. This chain's CDR3 is CASSEGSTSGQYF.

The chain joins TRBV27 to TRBJ2-1; there is no DNA to check the TCRdb D call of TRBD2. CDR3 length: 16 amino acids. Looked up from germline, CDR1 is MNHEY and CDR2 is SMNVEV (reference sequence). The chain's CDR3 is CASKNGVGEVGNEQFF.

The chain employs TRBV19 and TRBJ1-2. CDR3 length equals 11 residues. Germline CDR1 is LNHDA and CDR2 is SQIVND (reference sequence). CDR3 loop: CASNGGGGYTF.

J is TRBJ2-3 and V is TRBV27; TCRdb reports TRBD2, a call that lacks DNA to check it against. Germline CDR1 is MNHEY and CDR2 is SMNVEV (reference sequence). The CDR3 is 14 amino acids. This chain's CDR3 is CASRGLANTDTQYF.